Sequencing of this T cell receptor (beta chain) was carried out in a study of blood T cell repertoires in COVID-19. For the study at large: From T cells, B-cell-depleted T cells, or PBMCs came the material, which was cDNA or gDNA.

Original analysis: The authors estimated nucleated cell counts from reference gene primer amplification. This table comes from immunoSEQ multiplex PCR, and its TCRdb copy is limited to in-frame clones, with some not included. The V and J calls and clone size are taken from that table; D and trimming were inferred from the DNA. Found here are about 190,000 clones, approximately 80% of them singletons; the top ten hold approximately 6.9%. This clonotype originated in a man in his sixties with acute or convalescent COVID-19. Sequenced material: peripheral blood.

The CDR3 here is CASSPPRTGERSGANVLTF. The CDR3, as DNA: TGTGCCAGCAGCCCTCCCCGGACAGGGGAGAGATCTGGGGCCAACGTCCTGACTTTC. This chain joins TRBV7-3 and TRBJ2-6, with TRBD1 identical over 9 bases. Germline V gene data show CDR1 as SGHTA and CDR2 as FQGTGA. This CDR3 is 19 amino acids long. Trimming at V came to 5 bases and at J to 1 base, leaving 12 bases not matched to a gene.